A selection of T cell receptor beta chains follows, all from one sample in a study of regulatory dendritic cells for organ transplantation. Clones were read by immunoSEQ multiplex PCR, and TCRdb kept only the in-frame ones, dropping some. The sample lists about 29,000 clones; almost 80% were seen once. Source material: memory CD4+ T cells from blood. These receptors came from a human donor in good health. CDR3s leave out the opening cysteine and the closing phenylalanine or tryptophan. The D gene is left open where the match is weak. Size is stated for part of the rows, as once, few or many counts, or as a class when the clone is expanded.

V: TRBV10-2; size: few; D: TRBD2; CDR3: ASRIAGGEGEQY
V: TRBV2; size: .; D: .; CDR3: ASRKEGGFHTQY
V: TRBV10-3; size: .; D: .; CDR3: AISESGADTQY
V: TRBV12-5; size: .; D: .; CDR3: ASGSSGLQF
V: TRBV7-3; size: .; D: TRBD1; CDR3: ASSQGQGGEAF
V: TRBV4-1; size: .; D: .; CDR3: ASSQGTRETQY
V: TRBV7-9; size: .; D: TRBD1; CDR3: ASSLTGVPNYGYT
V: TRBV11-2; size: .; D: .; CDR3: ASSLIRRRTGSHGYT
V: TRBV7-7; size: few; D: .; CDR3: ASSHLRGTGELF
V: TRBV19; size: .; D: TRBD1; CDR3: ASSNWAGGDVGELF
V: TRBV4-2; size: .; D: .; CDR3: ASSQDLGYGYT
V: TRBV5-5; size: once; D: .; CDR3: ASSWGQNTEAF
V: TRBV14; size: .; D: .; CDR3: ARAGLGEKLF
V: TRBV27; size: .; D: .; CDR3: ASSFQTGAYEQY
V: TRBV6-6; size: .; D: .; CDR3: ASKALSGANVLT
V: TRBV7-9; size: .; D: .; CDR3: ASSQRTESGNTIY
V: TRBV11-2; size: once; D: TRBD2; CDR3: ASSLGGLAGGTDTQY
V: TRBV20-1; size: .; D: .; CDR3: SALSTDTQY
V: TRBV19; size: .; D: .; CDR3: ASSISSFYTEAF
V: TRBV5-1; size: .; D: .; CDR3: ASSPGPHSPDTQY
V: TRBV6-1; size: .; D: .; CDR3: ASSARAELYSNQPQH
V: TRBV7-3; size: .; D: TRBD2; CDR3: ASSLTLGGEQF
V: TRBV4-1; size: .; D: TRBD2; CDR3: ASSQSSGGVAEQY
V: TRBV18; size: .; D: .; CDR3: ASSPRQQGAPYEQY
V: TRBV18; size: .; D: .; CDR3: ASSPVNTGELF
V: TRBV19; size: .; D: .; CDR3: ASSITAQSSGNTIY
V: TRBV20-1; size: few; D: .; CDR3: SGDHQETQY
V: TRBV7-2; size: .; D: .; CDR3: ASSDGQPYEQY
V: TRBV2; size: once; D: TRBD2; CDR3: ASTAGETETQY
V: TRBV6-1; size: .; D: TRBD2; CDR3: ASSERSGRGNEQF
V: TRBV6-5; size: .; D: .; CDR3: ASRRADGYEQY
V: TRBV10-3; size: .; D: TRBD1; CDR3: AITAGQGETQY
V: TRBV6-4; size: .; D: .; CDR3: ASSERDTGELF
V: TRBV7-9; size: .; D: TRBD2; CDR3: ASSFLGHTTSGVTDTQY
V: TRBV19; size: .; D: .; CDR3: ASSSGALRTEAF
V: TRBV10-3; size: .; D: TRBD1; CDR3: AISETGVGYGYT
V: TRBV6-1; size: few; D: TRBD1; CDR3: ASSRQGRNEQF
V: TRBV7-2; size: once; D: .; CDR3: ASSLQTAGAAPGGYT
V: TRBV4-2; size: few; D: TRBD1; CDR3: ASSPDGQGGYGYT
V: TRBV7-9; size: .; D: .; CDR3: ASSLSQFYEQY
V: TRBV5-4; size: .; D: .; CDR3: ASSRQNYNEQF
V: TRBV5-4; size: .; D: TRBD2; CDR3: ASSFVGLADTGELF
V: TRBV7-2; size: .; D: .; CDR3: ASSSTDGREGYT
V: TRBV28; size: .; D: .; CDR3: ASSSPGWTAKETQY
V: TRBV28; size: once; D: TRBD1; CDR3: ASSSPGQGTYEQY
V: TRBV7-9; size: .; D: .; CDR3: ASSSLTPTDTQY
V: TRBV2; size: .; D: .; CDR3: ASKGGVNEKLF
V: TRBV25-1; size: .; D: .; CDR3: ASSESRLTDTQY
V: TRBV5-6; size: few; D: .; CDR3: ASSYREFQPQH
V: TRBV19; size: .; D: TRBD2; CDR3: ASRPTGLAEYNEQF
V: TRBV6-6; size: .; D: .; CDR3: ASSYSTGEAF
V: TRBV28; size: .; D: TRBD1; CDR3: ASSLSGTGGWAQY
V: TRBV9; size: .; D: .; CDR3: ASSVGVSQGWGEQY
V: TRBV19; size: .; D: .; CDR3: ASSNERGGLAEAF
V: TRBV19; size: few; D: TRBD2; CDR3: ASSPSWGGGDNEQF